The present entry profiles one TCR beta chain with its context. This entry is derived from a study of blood T cell repertoires in COVID-19. Germline assignment: CDR1 MNHEY and CDR2 SVGEGT. This CDR3 is built from 16 residues. V was cut by 4 bases and J by 4 bases, with 19 bases left in between. The method was immunoSEQ multiplex PCR; TCRdb's version includes in-frame clones alone and lacks a portion of them. The data contain about 61,000 clones, more than 70% of them singletons. The clonotype comes from a woman between 45 and 65 years old with active or convalescent COVID-19. The specimen sequenced was peripheral blood. The chain employs TRBV6-2 or TRBV6-3 and TRBJ2-5, with D hard to call. In DNA form, the CDR3 reads TGTGCCAGCAGTTCGGCTACCGGAAAGCGAGCAGAGACCCAGTACTTC. Translating gives CASSSATGKRAETQYF.